One sample yielded the 13 T cell receptor beta chains listed below, sequenced in a study of cytomegalovirus exposure and HLA in healthy donors. The PCR was carried out with 60 Vbeta primers and 13 Jbeta primers. The table came from immunoSEQ multiplex PCR; TCRdb's copy has only in-frame clones and leaves some out. In all, the sample yields about 64,000 clones. Sequenced input: PBMCs. The receptors come from a young woman in good health and CMV-seronegative.

The V gene is TRBV9, the J gene TRBJ2-3; D may be TRBD2 (6 bases). V dropped 7 bases and J dropped 6 bases, with 12 bases sitting between them. The CDR3 has 12 amino acids. Per germline, CDR1 SGDLS and CDR2 YYNGEE. The CDR3 DNA is TGTGCCAGCCGGGGACTGTCTGATACGCAGTATTTT. Amino acids: CASRGLSDTQYF.

The CDR3 region has the DNA TGTGCCAGCAGTCGCGGGGGGGGTGGATATGGCTACACCTTC. It is translated as CASSRGGGGYGYTF. The V gene is TRBV27, the J gene TRBJ1-2, with D maybe TRBD1 (5 bases). V was cut by 5 bases and J by 5 bases, with 15 bases left in between. Germline CDR1 and CDR2: MNHEY and SMNVEV (reference sequence). The CDR3 has 14 amino acids.

The chain is built from TRBV9 and TRBJ1-5, with TRBD1 as a possible D gene (6 bases). Trimming cost V 0 bases and J 9 bases, with 7 bases left between them. In germline, CDR1 is SGDLS, CDR2 YYNGEE. The CDR3 is made up of 12 amino acids. CDR3 sequence reads: CASSVEGGPQHF. The CDR3 region has the DNA TGTGCCAGCAGCGTAGAAGGGGGGCCCCAGCATTTT. The full variable domain, with the rest looked up from reference TRBV9 and TRBJ1-5, is DSGVTQTPKHLITATGQRVTLRCSPRSGDLSVYWYQQSLDQGLQFLIQYYNGEERAKGNILERFSAQQFPDLHSELNLSSLELGDSALYFCASSVEGGPQHFGDGTRLSIL.

The V and J genes are TRBV6-5 and TRBJ2-5, with 9 positions matching TRBD1. CDR1 is MNHEY and CDR2 is SVGAGI in the germline V gene. V lost 6 bases to trimming and J lost 9 bases; unmatched junction nucleotides: 8. The CDR3 runs to 13 residues. The CDR3: CASSGTGSRSQYF. DNA for the CDR3: TGTGCCAGCAGCGGGACAGGGTCCAGGTCCCAGTACTTC.

The chain combines TRBV2 with TRBJ2-7; TRBD1 agrees at 9 bases. V was clipped by 6 bases and J by 2 bases; unmatched bases: 8. The CDR3 is made up of 15 amino acids. Germline V gene sequence: CDR1 SNHLY, CDR2 FYNNEI. CDR3 loop: CASRDGQGRTYEQYF. CDR3 coding DNA: TGTGCCAGCAGAGACGGACAGGGGAGGACCTACGAGCAGTACTTC.

The chain is built from TRBV6-1 and TRBJ1-4; perhaps TRBD1 as D (5 bases). The CDR3 contains 16 residues. Trimming removed 3 bases at V and 0 bases at J, with 11 bases between. Germline assignment: CDR1 MNHNS and CDR2 SASEGT. CDR3 nucleotide sequence: TGTGCCAGCAGTGATTCGCAGGGTGCAACTAATGAAAAACTGTTTTTT. This gives the protein CASSDSQGATNEKLFF.

V is TRBV9 and J is TRBJ1-1, with a tentative D call TRBD1 (6 bases). V was pared by 0 bases and J by 5 bases, with 11 bases between. Per germline, CDR1 SGDLS and CDR2 YYNGEE. The CDR3 sequence is 14 residues long. CDR3 sequence (DNA): TGTGCCAGCAGCGTAGTATCAGGGGCAACTGAAGCTTTCTTT. Translating it yields CASSVVSGATEAFF.

Of note for this clone: The germline gene is not matched at one end of the junction; a read error may be the cause. The V gene is TRBV30, the J gene TRBJ1-6; D is possibly TRBD1 (5 bases). CDR1 is GTSNPN, CDR2 SVGIG, per germline (reference sequence). The CDR3 runs 15 residues. The CDR3 reads CAGSVIRVYNSPLHF. CDR3 bases: TGTGCCGGGAGTGTGATCAGGGTATATAATTCACCCCTCCACTTT. The whole variable domain, remainder taken from reference TRBV30 and TRBJ1-6, is SQTIHQWPATLVQPVGSPLSLECTVEGTSNPNLYWYRQAAGRGLQLLFYSVGIGQISSEVPQNLSASRPQDRQFILSSKKLLLSDSGFYLCAGSVIRVYNSPLHFGNGTRLTVT.

V usage is TRBV13 and J usage is TRBJ2-6; TRBD2 aligns across 8 bases. The CDR3 runs 18 residues. The J segment lost 0 bases and the V segment lost 6 bases, leaving 10 bases of the junction unmatched. Germline V CDR1 and CDR2: PRHDT, FYEKMQ (reference sequence). CDR3 nucleotides: TGTGCCAGCAGTCTCCCACTAGCGGATTTCTCTGGGGCCAACGTCCTGACTTTC. It specifies CASSLPLADFSGANVLTF.

This chain joins TRBV6-1 and TRBJ2-3; 11 bases agree with TRBD2. Germline lookup yields CDR1 MNHNS and CDR2 SASEGT. After removal of 4 bases from V and 0 bases from J, the junction contained 3 bases not matched to a gene. There are 16 residues in the CDR3. CDR3 in amino acids: CASSARLAGSTDTQYF. The CDR3 DNA follows: TGTGCCAGCAGTGCTCGACTAGCGGGAAGCACAGATACGCAGTATTTT.

The CDR3 here is CASSSVSSSLEQYF. CDR3 bases: TGTGCCAGCAGCTCGGTCTCCTCCTCTCTCGAGCAGTACTTC. The gene calls are TRBV5-8 and TRBJ2-7; D is unresolved. The CDR3 is 14 residues long. V was shortened by 3 bases and J by 6 bases, with 16 bases between the two germline ends. From germline, CDR1 is SGHTS and CDR2 YDEGEE. Full variable domain (remainder filled in from reference TRBV5-8 and TRBJ2-7): EAGVTQSPTHLIKTRGQQATLRCSPISGHTSVYWYQQALGLGLQFLLWYDEGEERNRGNFPPRFSGRQFPNYSSELNVNALELEDSALYLCASSSVSSSLEQYFGPGTRLTVT.

The chain uses TRBV2 and TRBJ2-7; no clear D. This CDR3 is built from 13 residues. The V and J ends lost 2 bases and 4 bases respectively, with 9 bases between them. Per the germline V gene, CDR1 is SNHLY and CDR2 is FYNNEI. Here the CDR3 reads CASSETDAYEQYF. The CDR3 DNA is TGTGCCAGCAGTGAAACAGACGCTTACGAGCAGTACTTC.

In the case of this clone: At one boundary the junction diverges from the germline segment, which might be a read error. Other DNA variants within this sample encode the same CDR3. This chain joins TRBV15 and TRBJ1-5; D is ambiguous. Germline-derived CDR1 and CDR2 are LNHNV and YYDKDF (reference sequence). The CDR3 consists of 15 residues. CDR3 protein: CATSRDLGGNQPQHF. CDR3 bases: TGTGCCACCAGCAGAGATCTAGGAGGAAATCAGCCTCAGCATTTT.